Presented here are 7 T cell receptor beta chains from one specimen sequenced in a study of human T cells and chemical hapten exposure. TCRdb independently ran MiXCR on the RACE reads; one entry per CDR3 protein. This table holds some 120,000 distinct CDR3 sequences, about 12% found once. Documented time point: patch test 1, 2 weeks after DPC sensitization. Treatment here: therapeutic diphenylcyclopropenone sensitization with weekly scalp DPC. Sequenced material: whole blood, taken in connection with sensitization to the hapten diphenylcyclopropenone (DPC). These receptors were collected from a woman aged 50 to 60 with alopecia areata. Some clones in this sample may be carry-over from other donors' samples.

This chain links TRBV6-4 with TRBJ2-2, with TRBD1 matching 7 bases. The germline gives CDR1 MRHNA, CDR2 SNTAGT. This CDR3 has 15 amino acids. After removal of 3 bases from V and 6 bases from J, the junction contained 7 bases not matched to a gene. DNA of the CDR3: TGTGCCAGCAGTGAACAGGGGCTGGGTGCCGGGGAGCTGTTTTTT. It translates to CASSEQGLGAGELFF.

This clonotype occurred many times. The chain recombines TRBV6-2 or TRBV6-3 with TRBJ1-2, with D possibly TRBD1 on 5 matching bases. The ends were cut back, 1 base at V and 4 bases at J, with 28 bases in the middle. The germline gives CDR1 MNHEY, CDR2 SVGEGT. CDR3 size: 20 residues. The DNA for the CDR3 is TGTGCCAGCAGTTACTTACCCAGGGCCGACCGAGATATTTCTACCTATGGCTACACCTTC. Amino acid sequence: CASSYLPRADRDISTYGYTF.

In DNA form, the CDR3 reads TGTGCCAGCAGTTTATTTTTACGGCAGCCCCAGCATTTT. It is translated as CASSLFLRQPQHF. This chain uses TRBV28 with TRBJ1-5, with D uncertain. The CDR3 is 13 amino acids. Germline V gives CDR1 MDHEN, CDR2 SYDVKM. V was shortened by 1 base and J by 7 bases, with 8 bases between the two germline ends.

This clonotype was counted many times. The chain joins TRBV7-8 to TRBJ2-2; no clear D gene. Trimming shortened V by 7 bases and J by 4 bases, and 10 bases separated the two germline ends. The length of the CDR3 is 13 residues. The germline V gene has CDR1 SGHVS and CDR2 FQNEAQ. The CDR3 nucleotides read TGTGCCAGCAACCCTTCAACCACCGGGGAGCTGTTTTTT. Protein product: CASNPSTTGELFF.

The V call is TRBV7-9, the J call TRBJ2-3, with a weak D call TRBD1 (5 bases). Germline CDR1 is SEHNR and CDR2 is FQNEAQ (reference sequence). V was clipped by 3 bases and J by 6 bases, with 10 bases between them. There are 13 residues in the CDR3. The CDR3 reads CASSFRDSDTQYF. The CDR3 DNA follows: TGTGCCAGCAGCTTCAGGGATTCGGATACGCAGTATTTT.

In this sample, this clonotype turned up a few times. The gene calls are TRBV20-1 and TRBJ2-7; 8 positions agree with TRBD2. V lost 0 bases and J lost 6; bases outside the gene matches: 13. This CDR3 spans 16 amino acids. Germline values: CDR1 DFQATT, CDR2 SNEGSKA (reference sequence). Here the CDR3 DNA reads TGCAGTGCTAGAGATCCCGGGAGGGCCCTCAGTAGCGAGCAGTACTTC. Protein: CSARDPGRALSSEQYF.

This clonotype was seen more than once but under ten times. The chain joins TRBV2 to TRBJ2-2; possible D gene TRBD1, 6 bases. From germline, CDR1 is SNHLY and CDR2 FYNNEI. This CDR3 is 14 amino acids long. The V end lost 7 bases, the J end lost 0 bases, and 9 bases lay between the germline ends. CDR3 loop: CASKGVPNTGELFF. DNA of the CDR3: TGTGCCAGCAAGGGGGTCCCGAACACCGGGGAGCTGTTTTTT.